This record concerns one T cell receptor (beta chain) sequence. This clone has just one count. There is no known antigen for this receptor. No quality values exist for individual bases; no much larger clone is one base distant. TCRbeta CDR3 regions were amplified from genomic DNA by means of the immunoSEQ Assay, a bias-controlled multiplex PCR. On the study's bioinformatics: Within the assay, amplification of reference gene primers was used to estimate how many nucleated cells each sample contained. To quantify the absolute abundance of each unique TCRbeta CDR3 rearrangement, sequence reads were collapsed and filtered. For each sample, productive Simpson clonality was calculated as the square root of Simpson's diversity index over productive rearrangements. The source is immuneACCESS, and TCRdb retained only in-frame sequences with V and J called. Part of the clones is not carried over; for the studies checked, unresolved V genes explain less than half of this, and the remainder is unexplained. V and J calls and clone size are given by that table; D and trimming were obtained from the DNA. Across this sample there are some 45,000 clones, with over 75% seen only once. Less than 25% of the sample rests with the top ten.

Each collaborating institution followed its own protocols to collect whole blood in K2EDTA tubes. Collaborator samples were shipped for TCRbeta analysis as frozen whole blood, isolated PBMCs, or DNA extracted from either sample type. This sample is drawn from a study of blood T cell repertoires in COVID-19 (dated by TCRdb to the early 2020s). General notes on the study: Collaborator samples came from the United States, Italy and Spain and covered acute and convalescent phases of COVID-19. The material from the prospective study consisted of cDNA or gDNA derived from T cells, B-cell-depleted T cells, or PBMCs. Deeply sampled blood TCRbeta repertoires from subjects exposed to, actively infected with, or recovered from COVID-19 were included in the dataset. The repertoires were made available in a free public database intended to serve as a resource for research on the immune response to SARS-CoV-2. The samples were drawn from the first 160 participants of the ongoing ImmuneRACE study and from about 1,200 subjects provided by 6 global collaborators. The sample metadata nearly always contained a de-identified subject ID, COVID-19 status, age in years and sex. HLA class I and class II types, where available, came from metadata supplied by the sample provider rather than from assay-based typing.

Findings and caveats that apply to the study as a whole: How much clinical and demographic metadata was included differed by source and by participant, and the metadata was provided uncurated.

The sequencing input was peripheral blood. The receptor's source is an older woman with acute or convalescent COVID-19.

The CDR3 protein sequence reads: CASSQALGQRINTIYF. The bases read TGTGCCAGCAGCCAAGCTCTGGGACAGAGAATCAACACCATATATTTT. The chain joins TRBV3-1 (or the pseudogene TRBV3-2) to TRBJ1-3; 7 central nucleotides agree with TRBD1. The germline V and J ends show losses of 1 base and 7 bases respectively, and no gene match explains 10 bases of the junction. The germline V gene (reference sequence) supplies CDR1 LGHDT and CDR2 YNNKEL. Including cysteine and phenylalanine, the CDR3 has 16 amino acids. Kept here is only the CDR3 DNA, which spans 48 bases and is read in frame from base 1.